This is a list of T cell receptor beta chains from one sample in a study of lymphopenia after photon versus proton radiotherapy. TCRdb's table, derived via immunoSEQ multiplex PCR, lists solely in-frame clones and lacks some. The table records around 23,000 clones, over 90% of them present only once. The specimen comprised peripheral blood, sampled from a patient treated with proton-based radiotherapy. These receptors came from a woman in her 70s with pancreatic cancer. Some clones in this sample may be carry-over from other donors' samples. Both conserved end residues are part of each CDR3. The order of the fields is J gene, V gene, D gene, CDR3 protein. A D gene is named only where the DNA matches it firmly.

TRBJ2-1 | TRBV10-2 | - | CASSPGRGAYNEQFF
TRBJ1-2 | TRBV9 | TRBD1 | CASSVAGTDQDYGYTF
TRBJ2-3 | TRBV27 | - | CASSLISGTDTQYF
TRBJ2-1 | TRBV2 | TRBD2 | CASSFRGLESLRQFF
TRBJ1-2 | TRBV6-5 | TRBD1 | CASSRSGGGYGYTF
TRBJ1-1 | TRBV19 | - | CASRDNVEAFF
TRBJ2-6 | TRBV11-1 | - | CASSLRGSGANVLTF
TRBJ2-1 | TRBV5-1 | TRBD2 | CASSLRAGDYNEQFF
TRBJ2-1 | TRBV29-1 | - | CSVLPGTLNEQFF
TRBJ2-1 | TRBV19 | - | CASSSSGASYNEQFF
TRBJ1-3 | TRBV5-1 | TRBD1 | CASSPGGSSGNTIYF
TRBJ2-7 | TRBV6-6 | - | CASMTPDSSPAYEQYF
TRBJ2-3 | TRBV5-6 | - | CASSLGQITDTQYF
TRBJ2-1 | TRBV7-8 | TRBD2 | CASSLAGGRWNEQFF
TRBJ2-1 | TRBV19 | TRBD2 | CASSLAGSSYNEQFF
TRBJ1-1 | TRBV6-4 | TRBD1 | CASSSIQGASAFF
TRBJ1-1 | TRBV10-3 | - | CAISESTMRKNTEAFF
TRBJ1-2 | TRBV6-5 | - | CASRRRDTFYGYTF
TRBJ2-1 | TRBV29-1 | TRBD1 | CSVTGVESLSYNEQFF
TRBJ1-2 | TRBV4-1 | TRBD1 | CASSQGTGSGYGYTF
TRBJ1-1 | TRBV6-6 | TRBD1 | CASRYTGGNTEAFF
TRBJ2-3 | TRBV5-6 | TRBD2 | CASSFVSSGSTDTQYF
TRBJ1-2 | TRBV6-6 | - | CASSYHSRNYGYTF
TRBJ2-1 | TRBV4-1 | TRBD2 | CASSQGRVGRPHNEQFF
TRBJ1-1 | TRBV10-1 | TRBD1 | CASSDGGARTGGKGAEAFF
TRBJ2-1 | TRBV4-1 | TRBD2 | CASSQPQKGRTSRNNEQFF
TRBJ1-2 | TRBV7-8 | - | CASSLAGRERYTF
TRBJ2-7 | TRBV9 | - | CASSPRGDGSHEQHF
TRBJ2-3 | TRBV7-2 | TRBD2 | CASSRSMTSGRGDTQYF
TRBJ2-7 | TRBV7-8 | - | CASSVRGTAYEQYF
TRBJ2-5 | TRBV6-1 | TRBD1 | CASSEATGGQETQYF
TRBJ2-3 | TRBV5-4 | TRBD2 | CASSPGTIVTLTDTQYF
TRBJ1-4 | TRBV10-3 | - | CAISESGGVTNEKLFF
TRBJ2-1 | TRBV4-1 | TRBD2 | CASSQPLLAGGTNEQFF
TRBJ2-4 | TRBV5-1 | TRBD2 | CASSPGGLAKNIQYF
TRBJ1-3 | TRBV18 | - | CASSPEGLYGNTIYF
TRBJ2-1 | TRBV19 | - | CASSITKTVVYNEQFF
TRBJ1-2 | TRBV5-1 | TRBD1 | CASSLTAGGAGLYGYTF
TRBJ2-5 | TRBV5-8 | TRBD1 | CASSSGWDRAETQYF
TRBJ2-5 | TRBV14 | - | CASSENRVETQYF
TRBJ1-4 | TRBV2 | - | CASSEWQGATNEKLFF
TRBJ2-5 | TRBV30 | - | CAWSWVEETQYF
TRBJ2-7 | TRBV11-2 | TRBD1 | CASRIRTGRYEQYF
TRBJ2-5 | TRBV19 | TRBD1 | CASSSSGTGGQETQYF
TRBJ2-1 | TRBV19 | - | CASRGVSAYNEQFF
TRBJ2-3 | TRBV2 | TRBD2 | CASKRASGVTDTQYF